The TCR beta chain under discussion was sequenced for a study of molecular identifiers for immune sequencing clone quantification. Study details: Replicate experiments took RNA from 20,000 or 100,000 naive CD8 cells, divided it five ways and sequenced four.

This clonotype has a count of ten or more. The use of previously described methods and listed TCR primers produced the bulk TCR libraries. TCRdb called the PCR reads again in MiXCR, with one record for every CDR3 protein. Counted here are some 320,000 distinct CDR3 sequences, about 23% occurring once; the ten biggest clones make up about 0.71%. This CDR3 has 13 residues. Germline V gives CDR1 MNHEY, CDR2 SMNVEV (reference sequence). The trim removed 6 bases at V and 2 bases at J, leaving 4 bases unmatched. The sequenced sample was naive CD8+ T cells from blood, with Jurkat cell RNA spiked in. Documented subset: FACS-sorted CD8+CD4-CCR7+CD45RA+ naive T cells. The rearrangement joins TRBV27 to TRBJ2-7; 7 nucleotides match TRBD1. The source of this sequence is a human donor in good health. Some libraries in this study had Jurkat cell RNA spiked in. The CDR3 sequence is CASSLQGPYEQYF. CDR3 nucleotide sequence: TGTGCCAGCAGCCTACAGGGGCCCTACGAGCAGTACTTC.